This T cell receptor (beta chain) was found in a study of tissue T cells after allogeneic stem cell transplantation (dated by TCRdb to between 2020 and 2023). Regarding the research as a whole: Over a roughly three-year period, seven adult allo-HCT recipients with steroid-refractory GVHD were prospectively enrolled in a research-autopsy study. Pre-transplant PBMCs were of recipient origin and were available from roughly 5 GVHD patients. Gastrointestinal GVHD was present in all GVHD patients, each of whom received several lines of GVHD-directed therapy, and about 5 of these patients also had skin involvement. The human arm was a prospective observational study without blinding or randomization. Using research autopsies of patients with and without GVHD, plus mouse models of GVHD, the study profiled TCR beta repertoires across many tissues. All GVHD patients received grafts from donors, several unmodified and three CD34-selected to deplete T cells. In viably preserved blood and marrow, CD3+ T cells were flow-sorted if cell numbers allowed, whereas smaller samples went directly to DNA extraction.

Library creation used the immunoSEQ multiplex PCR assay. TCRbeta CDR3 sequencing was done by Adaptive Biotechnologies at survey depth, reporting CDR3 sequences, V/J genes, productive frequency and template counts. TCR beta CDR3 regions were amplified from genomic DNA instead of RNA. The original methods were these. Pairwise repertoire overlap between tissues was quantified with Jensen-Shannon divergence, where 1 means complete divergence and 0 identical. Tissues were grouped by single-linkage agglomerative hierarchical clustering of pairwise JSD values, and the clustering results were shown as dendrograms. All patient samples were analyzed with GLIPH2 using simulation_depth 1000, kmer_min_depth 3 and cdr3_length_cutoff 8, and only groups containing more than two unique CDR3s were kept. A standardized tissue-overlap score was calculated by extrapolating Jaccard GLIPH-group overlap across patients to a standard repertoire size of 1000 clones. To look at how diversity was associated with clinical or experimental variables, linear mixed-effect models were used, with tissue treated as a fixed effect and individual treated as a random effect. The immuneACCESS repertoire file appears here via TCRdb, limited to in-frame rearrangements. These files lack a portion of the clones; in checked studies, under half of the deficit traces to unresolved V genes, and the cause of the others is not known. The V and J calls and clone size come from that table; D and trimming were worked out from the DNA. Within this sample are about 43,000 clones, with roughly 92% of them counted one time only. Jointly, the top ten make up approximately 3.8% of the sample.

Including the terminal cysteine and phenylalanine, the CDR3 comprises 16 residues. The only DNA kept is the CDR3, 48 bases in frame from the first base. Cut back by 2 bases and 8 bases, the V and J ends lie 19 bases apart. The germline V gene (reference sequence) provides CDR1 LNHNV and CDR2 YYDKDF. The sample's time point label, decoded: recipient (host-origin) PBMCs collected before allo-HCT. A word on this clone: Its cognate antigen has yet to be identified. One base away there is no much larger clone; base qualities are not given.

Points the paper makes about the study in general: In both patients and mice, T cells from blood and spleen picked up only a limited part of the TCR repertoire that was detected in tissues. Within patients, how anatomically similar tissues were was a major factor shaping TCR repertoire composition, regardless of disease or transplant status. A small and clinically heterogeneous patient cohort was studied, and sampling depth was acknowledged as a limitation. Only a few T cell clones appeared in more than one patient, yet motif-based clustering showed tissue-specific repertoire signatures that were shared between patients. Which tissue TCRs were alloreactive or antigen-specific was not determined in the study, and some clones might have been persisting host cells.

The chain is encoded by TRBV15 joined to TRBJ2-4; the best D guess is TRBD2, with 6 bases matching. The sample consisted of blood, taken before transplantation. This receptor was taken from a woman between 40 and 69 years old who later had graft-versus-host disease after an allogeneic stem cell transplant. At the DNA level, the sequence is TGTGCCACCAGCAGAACCACAGGCCGCTGGGGGGACATTCAGTACTTC. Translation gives CATSRTTGRWGDIQYF.